Here is one T cell receptor beta chain with its context. This clonotype was counted ten times or more. There is no known antigen for this receptor. No base qualities exist here, and no much larger clone lies one base off it. These data come from a study of neurological immune-mediated disorders (dated by TCRdb to the late 2010s). Describing the broader study: Peripheral blood TCR-beta repertoires from HTLV-I-associated myelopathy (HAM/TSP) patients, multiple sclerosis patients and healthy controls were compared by UMI-based sequencing. Alongside PBMC samples, the set of around 99 TCR-beta libraries contained longitudinal samples, technical triplicates, and paired CD4+ and CD8+ T-cell subsets that had been sorted. The cohort comprised 68 subjects: 14 HAM/TSP patients, 35 or so multiple sclerosis patients and 20 healthy controls. General study outcomes and caveats: TCR clonal expansion was highest in HAM/TSP patients and lowest in MS patients, with MS patients falling below even healthy controls. No identical CDR3 amino acid sequences were shared among expanded clones across subjects, suggesting private TCR-beta repertoires in all groups.

cDNA was synthesized by template-switch 5'RACE using a primer with a 10-nucleotide random unique molecular identifier that tagged each TCR transcript. Every sequencing run yielded over 180 million TCR-beta sequences covering 15-18 subjects. The RNeasy kit was used for extraction of total RNA. The KAPA Real-time Library Amplification kit was used to amplify TCR-beta VDJ regions with primers targeting the TCR constant region and the 5'RACE anchor. A first PCR added sample indexes and Illumina adaptors, and a second PCR then raised library yield. The roughly 650 bp TCR product was size-selected on a 2% E-gel SizeSelection system after Ampure bead purification. Before pooling, library quality was assessed on a Bioanalyzer, concentration was determined with Qubit, and library quantification was performed with the Kapa Library Quantification kit. An Illumina HiSeq 2500 was used to sequence the libraries paired-end at 2 x 150 bp. To increase sequence diversity, roughly 25-31% phiX was spiked into each library pool. Per the source publication's procedure: The quality-filtered reads were processed with the UMI-based MiGEC pipeline, whose error correction step removed more than 75% of the raw TCR sequences. VDJ genes were aligned to IMGT germline references, and clonotypes were defined by unique CDR3 amino acid sequence plus V-J genes. Clonal expansion, Shannon diversity and CDR3 relatedness were evaluated with VDJtools (CalcPairwiseDistances, ClusterSamples), while phylogenetic trees were built in CLCbio workbench. Expanded clones were defined as having at least 8 unique UMIs, based on coefficient-of-variation modelling across technical triplicates. TCRdb reran the public reads through fastp at Q25 and MiXCR, keeping productive beta chains. Every distinct CDR3 protein forms one entry, paired with its most common genes and DNA. What appears here as the V and J calls and clone size reflects TCRdb's work, not the paper's. This sample holds about 30,000 distinct CDR3 sequences; roughly 15% were observed only once. The ten largest clones represent 27% of the sample.

Blood bank volunteers in Maryland, USA served as the healthy controls. For unsorted PBMC libraries, 2 million PBMCs were used after storage in RNAlater at -80 degrees C until RNA extraction. Peripheral blood was subjected to Ficoll-Hypaque density gradient centrifugation to isolate PBMCs, which were then cryopreserved in liquid nitrogen. This receptor was taken from an older man in good health. Material for sequencing was PBMCs.

The DNA reads TGTGCCAGCAATCGGGACAGGCTGAGAGCTTTCTTT. Translated, it gives CASNRDRLRAFF. The chain was built from TRBV2 and TRBJ1-1, and TRBD1 aligns with 8 junction nucleotides. CDR1 and CDR2, looked up from the germline V gene, are SNHLY and FYNNEI. The CDR3 sequence holds 12 residues, the cysteine and phenylalanine included. The read is trimmed to its CDR3 DNA, 36 bases read in frame from base 1. V lost 7 bases and J lost 10 bases, and the count of bases not matched to a germline gene is 8. Reference TRBV2 and TRBJ1-1 genes cover what lies past the CDR3, so the full variable domain is EPEVTQTPSHQVTQMGQEVILRCVPISNHLYFYWYRQILGQKVEFLVSFYNNEISEKSEIFDDQFSVERPDGSNFTLKIRSTKLEDSAMYFCASNRDRLRAFFGQGTRLTVV.